This T cell receptor beta chain was sequenced during a study of blood T cell repertoires in COVID-19. Turning to the study itself: Both acute and convalescent COVID-19 samples were obtained from the United States, Italy and Spain. PBMCs, B-cell-depleted T cells, or T cells provided the cDNA or gDNA that made up the material.

Original data processing: Nucleated cell number was recorded as an estimate derived from reference gene primer amplification. Clones were read by immunoSEQ multiplex PCR, and TCRdb kept only the in-frame ones, dropping some. V and J calls and clone size come straight from that table; D and trimming were deduced from the DNA. The table includes fewer than 90,000 clones, roughly 87% detected once. The germline CDR1 and CDR2 sequences are SGHDT and YYEEEE. V gave up 2 bases and J gave up 6 bases, with 11 bases separating them. The CDR3 is 13 amino acids. This clonotype originated in a man aged 50-60 years with acute or convalescent COVID-19. The genes are TRBV5-6 and TRBJ2-5; tentatively, D is TRBD1 (5 bases). The sample taken for sequencing was peripheral blood. The chain's CDR3 is CASSLGVSQTQYF. DNA for the CDR3: TGTGCCAGCAGCTTAGGGGTGAGCCAGACCCAGTACTTC. Full variable domain (remainder filled in from reference TRBV5-6 and TRBJ2-5): DAGVTQSPTHLIKTRGQQVTLRCSPKSGHDTVSWYQQALGQGPQFIFQYYEEEERQRGNFPDRFSGHQFPNYSSELNVNALLLGDSALYLCASSLGVSQTQYFGPGTRLLVL.